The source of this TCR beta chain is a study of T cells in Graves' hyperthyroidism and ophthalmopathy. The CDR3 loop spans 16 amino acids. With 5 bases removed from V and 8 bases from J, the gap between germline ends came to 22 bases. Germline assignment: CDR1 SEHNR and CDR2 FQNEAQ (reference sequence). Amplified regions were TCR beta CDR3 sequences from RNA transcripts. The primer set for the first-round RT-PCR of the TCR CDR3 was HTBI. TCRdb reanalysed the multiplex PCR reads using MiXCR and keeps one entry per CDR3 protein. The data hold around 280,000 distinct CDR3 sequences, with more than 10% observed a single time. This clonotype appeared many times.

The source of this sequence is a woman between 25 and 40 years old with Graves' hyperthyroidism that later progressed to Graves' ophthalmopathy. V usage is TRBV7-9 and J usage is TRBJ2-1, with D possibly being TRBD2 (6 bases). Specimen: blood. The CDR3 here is CASSRAAEAGGDEQFF. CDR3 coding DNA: TGTGCCAGCAGCCGGGCCGCGGAGGCCGGGGGAGATGAGCAGTTCTTC.